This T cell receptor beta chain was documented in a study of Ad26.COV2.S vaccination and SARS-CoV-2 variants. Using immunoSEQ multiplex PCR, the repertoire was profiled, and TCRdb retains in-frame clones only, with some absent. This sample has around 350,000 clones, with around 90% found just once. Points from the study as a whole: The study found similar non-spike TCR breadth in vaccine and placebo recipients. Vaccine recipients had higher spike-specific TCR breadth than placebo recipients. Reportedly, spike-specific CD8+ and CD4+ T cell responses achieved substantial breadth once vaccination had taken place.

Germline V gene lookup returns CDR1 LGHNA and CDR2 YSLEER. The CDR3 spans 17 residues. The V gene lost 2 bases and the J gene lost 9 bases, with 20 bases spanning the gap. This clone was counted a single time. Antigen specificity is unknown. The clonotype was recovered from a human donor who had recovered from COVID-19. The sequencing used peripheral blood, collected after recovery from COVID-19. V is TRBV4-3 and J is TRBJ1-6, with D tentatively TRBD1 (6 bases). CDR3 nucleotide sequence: TGCGCCAGCAGCCAATGGACCGTGGGGGGCAAGAGTTCACCCCTCCACTTT. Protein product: CASSQWTVGGKSSPLHF.